This T cell receptor beta chain appears in the sequencing data of a study of early T cells in non-severe SARS-CoV-2 infection. Separate cDNA molecules each had unique molecular identifiers attached to them. MiXCR, applied by TCRdb to the 5' RACE reads, yields one record per CDR3 protein. The data contain 65,000 to 80,000 distinct CDR3 sequences, roughly 13% of them singletons. This clonotype occurred a few times. The CDR3 totals 12 residues. Germline V lookup: CDR1 MNHEY, CDR2 SVGEGT. V lost 10 bases and J 4 bases, leaving 11 bases between the germline ends. The chain combines TRBV6-2 or TRBV6-3 with TRBJ1-5; D remains unclear. Sequencing was performed on whole blood. The receptor was derived from an adult who was a healthcare worker with PCR-confirmed SARS-CoV-2 infection or an uninfected control (not recorded which). In nucleotides, the CDR3 is TGTGCCACCAACAGCCCTAATCAGCCCCAGCATTTT. Protein product: CATNSPNQPQHF.